This passage covers 18 T cell receptor beta chains from one sample sequenced in a study of shared clonotypes between healthy human individuals. Libraries were prepared by immunoSEQ multiplex PCR; TCRdb keeps only in-frame clonotypes and omits some of them. The table shows a few million clones, with 85% to 95% occurring only once. Sequencing used naive CD4+ T cells from PBMCs. Subset specified: CD45RA+ positively selected. These receptors originate from a man aged 18 to 29 in good health. Some clones in this sample may be carry-over from other donors' samples.

The genes are TRBV7-2 and TRBJ2-7; unclear D gene. The CDR3 contains 12 residues. The V gene's germline CDR1 is SGHTA and CDR2 FQGNSA. Trimming left V 4 bases short and J 4 bases short, with 8 bases between. Written as DNA, the CDR3 is TGTGCCAGCAGCTCCTTCAAATACGAGCAGTACTTC. Translation gives CASSSFKYEQYF.

This chain's CDR3 is CASRVRAETYEQYF. As DNA, the CDR3 is TGTGCCAGCCGGGTCAGGGCGGAGACCTACGAGCAGTACTTC. V usage is TRBV2 and J usage is TRBJ2-7; D is perhaps TRBD1 (5 bases). CDR3 length: 14 amino acids. Per the germline V gene, CDR1 is SNHLY and CDR2 is FYNNEI. V dropped 8 bases and J dropped 2 bases, with 16 bases sitting between them.

This clone was seen a single time. The chain joins TRBV5-1 to TRBJ1-1, with no clear D. The CDR3 covers 16 residues. V lost 0 bases to trimming and J lost 3 bases, with 15 bases between them. Germline-derived CDR1 and CDR2 are SGHRS and YFSETQ. The CDR3, as DNA: TGCGCCAGCAGCTTGGGGGATGGACGGGGATACACTGAAGCTTTCTTT. Translated, it gives CASSLGDGRGYTEAFF.

The chain carries TRBV28 and TRBJ2-2; TRBD2 is a possible D gene (6 bases). This CDR3 comprises 14 residues. Between the trimmed V and J ends, which lost 4 bases and 1 base, there was a span of 7 bases. Germline CDR1 is MDHEN and CDR2 is SYDVKM. CDR3 nucleotide sequence: TGTGCCAGCAGTTCAGCGGGGAACACCGGGGAGCTGTTTTTT. It codes for CASSSAGNTGELFF.

V and J are TRBV25-1 and TRBJ2-5; D is possibly TRBD1 (6 bases). The V gene lost 6 bases and the J gene lost 4 bases, with 12 bases spanning the gap. CDR3 length equals 13 residues. Germline CDR1 and CDR2: MGHDK and SYGVNS. The CDR3 nucleotides are TGTGCCAGCAGCAGGGGTTGGGGAGAGACCCAGTACTTC. This encodes CASSRGWGETQYF.

The genes are TRBV5-1 and TRBJ2-7; tentatively, D is TRBD1 (6 bases). The CDR3 runs to 14 residues. V was pared by 4 bases and J by 2 bases, with 13 bases between. CDR1 is SGHRS and CDR2 is YFSETQ in the germline V gene. CDR3 amino acids: CASSVRQDTYEQYF. DNA of the CDR3: TGCGCCAGCAGCGTCCGACAGGACACCTACGAGCAGTACTTC.

The chain employs TRBV5-1 and TRBJ2-7; the D gene is possibly TRBD2 (5 bases). Germline V gene sequence: CDR1 SGHRS, CDR2 YFSETQ. The CDR3 is 15 amino acids. V was shortened by 1 base and J by 0 bases, with 11 bases between the two germline ends. The CDR3 DNA reads as TGCGCCAGCAGCTTGTCTAGCTTCTTCTCCTACGAGCAGTACTTC. As protein: CASSLSSFFSYEQYF.

The chain has TRBV6-6 and TRBJ1-2, with unresolved D. Germline V gene sequence: CDR1 MNHNY, CDR2 SVGAGI (reference sequence). The CDR3 runs 14 residues. Trimming pared 2 bases from V and 5 bases from J, leaving 12 bases between. The DNA of the CDR3 is TGTGCCAGCAGTTACGCGGCAACCACTTATGGCTACACCTTC. Protein product: CASSYAATTYGYTF.

V usage is TRBV15 and J usage is TRBJ2-7, with D unclear. The germline V gene has CDR1 LNHNV and CDR2 YYDKDF (reference sequence). The V end was cut by 0 bases, the J end by 5 bases, with 11 bases between. This CDR3 spans 14 amino acids. CDR3 nucleotide sequence: TGTGCCACCAGCAGAGATCAGATCCAAAACGAGCAGTACTTC. This gives the protein CATSRDQIQNEQYF. Full variable domain (missing parts from reference TRBV15 and TRBJ2-7): DAMVIQNPRYQVTQFGKPVTLSCSQTLNHNVMYWYQQKSSQAPKLLFHYYDKDFNNEADTPDNFQSRRPNTSFCFLDIRSPGLGDTAMYLCATSRDQIQNEQYFGPGTRLTVT.

This chain joins TRBV2 and TRBJ2-7; 7 positions match TRBD2. The CDR3 consists of 16 residues. Germline loops: CDR1 SNHLY, CDR2 FYNNEI. Trimming took 5 bases from V and 5 from J; bases not matched to a gene: 15. CDR3 loop: CASSIDPLTSRDEQYF. DNA for the CDR3: TGTGCCAGCAGTATCGACCCTTTGACTAGCAGGGACGAGCAGTACTTC.

The V gene is TRBV25-1, the J gene TRBJ2-1, with 9 bases that match TRBD1. V lost 2 bases and J lost 9; bases outside the gene matches: 11. The CDR3 consists of 16 residues. The V gene's germline CDR1 is MGHDK and CDR2 SYGVNS. CDR3 region: CASSEILDRGLGEQFF. Here the CDR3 DNA reads TGTGCCAGCAGTGAAATTTTGGACAGGGGACTCGGTGAGCAGTTCTTC.

Worth noting for this clone: This same CDR3 is encoded by further DNA sequences in the sample. J is TRBJ1-2 and V is TRBV19; 8 bases align to TRBD1. CDR1 and CDR2 from the germline V gene are LNHDA and SQIVND (reference sequence). This CDR3 spans 13 amino acids. V shed 5 bases and J 4 bases; nucleotides not matched to a gene: 3. The CDR3 coding sequence is TGTGCCAGTAGTCCCGGGACAGGCTATGGCTACACCTTC. Protein: CASSPGTGYGYTF. The complete variable domain, with remaining parts taken from reference TRBV19 and TRBJ1-2, reads DGGITQSPKYLFRKEGQNVTLSCEQNLNHDAMYWYRQDPGQGLRLIYYSQIVNDFQKGDIAEGYSVSREKKESFPLTVTSAQKNPTAFYLCASSPGTGYGYTFGSGTRLTVV.

The table lists this clone with a count of one. The chain has TRBV28 and TRBJ1-2; D possibly corresponds to TRBD1 (5 bases). The germline V gene has CDR1 MDHEN and CDR2 SYDVKM. The V gene lost 3 bases and the J gene lost 5 bases, with 16 bases spanning the gap. This CDR3 is 15 amino acids long. The CDR3 DNA is TGTGCCAGCAGTTTGGGTGGGGGAGGAGGGTATGGCTACACCTTC. Its translation: CASSLGGGGGYGYTF.

In nucleotides, the CDR3 is TGTGCCAGCAGTGGAGCCGACAGCTCCTACAATGAGCAGTTCTTC. It translates to CASSGADSSYNEQFF. V usage is TRBV6-6 and J usage is TRBJ2-1; weak D call: TRBD1 (5 bases). CDR3 size: 15 residues. Germline V CDR1 and CDR2: MNHNY, SVGAGI (reference sequence). The V end lost 5 bases, the J end lost 0 bases, and 11 bases lay between the germline ends.

This clone was seen a handful of times. The V gene is TRBV6-5, the J gene TRBJ1-5, with D possibly TRBD1 on 6 matching bases. Germline lookup yields CDR1 MNHEY and CDR2 SVGAGI. Trimming cost V 5 bases and J 7 bases, with 15 bases left between them. This CDR3 is 14 amino acids long. The CDR3 DNA sequence: TGTGCCAGCAGTGCGGACAGATTACGCCAGCCCCAGCATTTT. Its translation: CASSADRLRQPQHF.

The chain joins TRBV28 to TRBJ1-5; 7 positions agree with TRBD1. Germline trimming cut 2 bases from V and 6 bases from J; bases unmatched to any gene: 7. CDR3 size: 15 residues. Germline V gene data show CDR1 as MDHEN and CDR2 as SYDVKM. The CDR3 bases are TGTGCCAGCAGTTTAAAGGGCAGGGGGTTTCAGCCCCAGCATTTT. It translates to CASSLKGRGFQPQHF.

V gene TRBV28 combines with J gene TRBJ2-7, with 9 bases matching TRBD1. Germline CDR1 is MDHEN and CDR2 is SYDVKM. V trimming: 7 bases; J trimming: 0 bases; junction bases outside the gene matches: 7. The CDR3 is 15 amino acids. In DNA form, the CDR3 reads TGTGCCAGCATAGAACAGGGGGCGAGCTCCTACGAGCAGTACTTC. Protein product: CASIEQGASSYEQYF.

The gene calls are TRBV27 and TRBJ1-2; 7 nucleotides agree with TRBD1. Germline V gene lookup returns CDR1 MNHEY and CDR2 SMNVEV (reference sequence). The CDR3 is 15 amino acids. With V trimmed by 3 bases and J by 8 bases, 12 bases remained unmatched. The CDR3 loop is CASSLHGTARGGYTF. CDR3 coding DNA: TGTGCCAGCAGTTTGCACGGGACAGCAAGGGGGGGCTACACCTTC.